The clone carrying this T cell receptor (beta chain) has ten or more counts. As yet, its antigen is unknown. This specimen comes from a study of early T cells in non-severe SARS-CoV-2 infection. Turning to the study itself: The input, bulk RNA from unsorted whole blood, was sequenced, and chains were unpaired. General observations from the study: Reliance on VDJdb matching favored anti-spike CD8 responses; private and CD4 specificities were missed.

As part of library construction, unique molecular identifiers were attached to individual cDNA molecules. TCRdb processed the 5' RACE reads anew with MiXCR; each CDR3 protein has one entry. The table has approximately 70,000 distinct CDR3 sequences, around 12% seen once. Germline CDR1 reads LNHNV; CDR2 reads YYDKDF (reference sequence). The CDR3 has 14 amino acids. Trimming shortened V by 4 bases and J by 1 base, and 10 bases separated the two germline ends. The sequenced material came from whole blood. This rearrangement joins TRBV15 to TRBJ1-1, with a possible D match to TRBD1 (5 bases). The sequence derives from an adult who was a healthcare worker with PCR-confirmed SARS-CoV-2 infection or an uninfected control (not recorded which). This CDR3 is CATSNPGGNTEAFF. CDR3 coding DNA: TGTGCCACCAGCAATCCCGGGGGGAACACTGAAGCTTTCTTT.